This T cell receptor beta chain was retrieved from a study of blood T cell repertoires in COVID-19. Trimming shortened V by 6 bases and J by 1 base, and 6 bases separated the two germline ends. In germline, CDR1 is KGHSH, CDR2 LQKENI. CDR3 length: 13 residues. In the authors' workflow: The assay estimated nucleated cells by amplifying reference gene primers. This table comes from immunoSEQ multiplex PCR, and its TCRdb copy is limited to in-frame clones, with some not included. Clonal size and the V and J genes are those of that table, whereas D and trimming came from the DNA. The sample has some 210,000 clones, 70% to 90% seen once.

The J gene is TRBJ2-2, the V gene TRBV18; perhaps TRBD1 as D (6 bases). Specimen: peripheral blood. This clonotype was obtained from a woman between 50 and 59 years old with active or convalescent COVID-19. The CDR3 bases are TGTGCCAGCTCGACAGGGAACACCGGGGAGCTGTTTTTT. This encodes CASSTGNTGELFF.